A single sample is the source of the 21 T cell receptor beta chains below, sequenced in a study of blood T cell repertoires in COVID-19. Method: immunoSEQ multiplex PCR; TCRdb's copy keeps in-frame clones and lacks some. Of approximately 140,000 clones listed, around four fifths were seen once; the top ten hold about 3.1%. The source material was peripheral blood. These receptors all stem from a woman in her forties with active or convalescent COVID-19.

This clone was found a few times. The DNA for the CDR3 is TGTGCCAGCGGTCCGGACAGGGGGTCTGGCTACACCTTC. Encoded protein: CASGPDRGSGYTF. This sequence joins TRBV9 and TRBJ1-2; 10 nucleotides line up with TRBD1. V dropped 7 bases and J dropped 7; count of bases not matched to a gene: 7. This CDR3 spans 13 amino acids. Germline V CDR1 and CDR2: SGDLS, YYNGEE.

V and J are TRBV27 and TRBJ1-1; D is perhaps TRBD1 (5 bases). The CDR3 has 13 amino acids. V lost 3 bases, J lost 1 base, and 6 bases lay in between. In germline, CDR1 is MNHEY, CDR2 SMNVEV (reference sequence). In DNA form, the CDR3 reads TGTGCCAGCAGTTTCGGGGGGAACACTGAAGCTTTCTTT. This sequence encodes CASSFGGNTEAFF.

This clone was found a few times. The rearrangement uses TRBV5-5 and TRBJ1-5; D may be TRBD1 (5 bases). CDR3 length equals 15 residues. Trimming removed 2 bases at V and 1 base at J, with 10 bases between. The germline gives CDR1 SGHKS, CDR2 YYEKEE (reference sequence). The CDR3: CASSFGGASNQPQHF. The CDR3 DNA reads TGTGCCAGCAGCTTCGGGGGTGCGAGCAATCAGCCCCAGCATTTT.

The V gene is TRBV27, the J gene TRBJ2-1; weak D call: TRBD2 (6 bases). This CDR3 has 16 amino acids. Germline CDR1 reads MNHEY; CDR2 reads SMNVEV (reference sequence). V lost 3 bases and J lost 5, with 17 bases in between. The CDR3 region is CASSLIPGLEDNEQFF. CDR3 in DNA: TGTGCCAGCAGTTTGATACCGGGACTTGAGGACAATGAGCAGTTCTTC.

V gene TRBV27 combines with J gene TRBJ1-4, with D hard to call. Germline V lookup: CDR1 MNHEY, CDR2 SMNVEV (reference sequence). The CDR3 consists of 13 residues. Trimming took off 8 bases at V and 13 bases at J, with 20 bases between the two ends. The CDR3 DNA reads as TGTGCCAGCCGAACGGACCCGGTAGGGAGACTGTTTTTT. This translates into CASRTDPVGRLFF.

The chain is built from TRBV20-1 and TRBJ2-3; D gene ambiguous. CDR1 and CDR2 (germline): DFQATT, SNEGSKA (reference sequence). The CDR3 spans 14 residues. The germline V and J ends were trimmed by 5 bases and 1 base, with 13 bases remaining between them. CDR3 residues: CSAREASGTDTQYF. The CDR3 nucleotides read TGCAGTGCTCGTGAGGCCAGCGGCACAGATACGCAGTATTTT.

The chain has TRBV19 and TRBJ1-1, with D unclear. Germline V lookup: CDR1 LNHDA, CDR2 SQIVND (reference sequence). The CDR3 has 12 amino acids. V lost 7 bases to trimming and J lost 11 bases, with 17 bases between them. As DNA, the CDR3 is TGTGCCAGTATCCAAGGGTGGACTAGGGCTTTCTTT. It specifies CASIQGWTRAFF.

The CDR3 here is CASSLGQTYGYTF. The CDR3 DNA is TGTGCCAGCAGTTTGGGGCAGACCTATGGCTACACCTTC. The V and J genes are TRBV12-3 or TRBV12-4 and TRBJ1-2; D might be TRBD1 (5 bases). This CDR3 region has 13 residues. Trimming took 3 bases from V and 4 from J, leaving 9 bases between them.

The V and J genes are TRBV5-8 and TRBJ2-5; 14 positions agree with TRBD2. This CDR3 has 16 residues. Germline trimming cut 6 bases from V and 5 bases from J; bases unmatched to any gene: 9. Germline V gives CDR1 SGHTS, CDR2 YDEGEE. Here the CDR3 DNA reads TGTGCCAGCACCTCTCAACGACTAGCGGGAGGGGAGACCCAGTACTTC. This sequence encodes CASTSQRLAGGETQYF.

This clone turned up a few times. This chain connects TRBV5-4 to TRBJ1-1, with 7 bases that match TRBD1. The CDR3 consists of 15 residues. Germline V lookup: CDR1 SGHNT, CDR2 YYREEE (reference sequence). The V gene end was trimmed by 3 bases and the J gene end by 3 bases; junction bases not matched to a gene: 8. The CDR3 reads CASSSPGGRDTEAFF. The DNA of the CDR3 is TGTGCCAGCAGCTCCCCAGGGGGTAGGGACACTGAAGCTTTCTTT.

The chain recombines TRBV27 with TRBJ2-3; D is undetermined. The CDR3 consists of 13 residues. V shed 1 base and J shed 4 bases, with 6 bases lying between them. Germline V gene sequence: CDR1 MNHEY, CDR2 SMNVEV (reference sequence). The CDR3 region is CASSLWPPDTQYF. The CDR3, as DNA: TGTGCCAGCAGTTTATGGCCCCCAGATACGCAGTATTTT.

The genes are TRBV19 and TRBJ1-5; D remains unclear. Trimming pared 7 bases from V and 0 bases from J, leaving 13 bases between. The CDR3 runs 15 residues. Germline lookup yields CDR1 LNHDA and CDR2 SQIVND (reference sequence). For the CDR3, the DNA is TGTGCCAGTACTTACAGCCCCTATAGCAATCAGCCCCAGCATTTT. This translates into CASTYSPYSNQPQHF.

V usage is TRBV27 and J usage is TRBJ1-6, with 8 bases fitting TRBD1. CDR3 length: 15 amino acids. CDR1 and CDR2 from the germline V gene are MNHEY and SMNVEV (reference sequence). V dropped 6 bases and J dropped 7; count of bases not matched to a gene: 8. The CDR3 here is CASSSGGSGNSPLHF. In DNA form, the CDR3 reads TGTGCCAGCAGCTCAGGGGGCTCGGGGAATTCACCCCTCCACTTT.

This clone appeared a few times. The CDR3 nucleotides read TGTGCCAGCAGCCCCCCTTGGAGGTGGGCCCCCCGTAACTATGGCTACACCTTC. Translation gives CASSPPWRWAPRNYGYTF. This chain connects TRBV14 to TRBJ1-2; D unclear. The CDR3 sequence is 18 residues long. Germline V gene lookup returns CDR1 SGHDN and CDR2 FVKESK. Trimming removed 4 bases at V and 1 base at J, with 22 bases between.

CDR3 in amino acids: CASSRTAAATNEKLFF. The CDR3 region has the DNA TGTGCCAGCAGTCGGACAGCCGCCGCAACTAATGAAAAACTGTTTTTT. V usage is TRBV2 and J usage is TRBJ1-4, with D possibly being TRBD1 (6 bases). Germline-derived CDR1 and CDR2 are SNHLY and FYNNEI. V lost 5 bases and J lost 0, with 13 bases in between. CDR3 length equals 16 residues.

The chain links TRBV7-2 to TRBJ2-5, with D maybe TRBD1 (6 bases). The ends were cut back, 5 bases at V and 5 bases at J, with 15 bases in the middle. The CDR3 spans 14 residues. The germline V gene encodes CDR1 SGHTA and CDR2 FQGNSA. The CDR3 DNA follows: TGTGCCAGCAGCCCGATGTGGGGGCGGGAGACCCAGTACTTC. Translation gives CASSPMWGRETQYF.

The chain joins TRBV19 to TRBJ2-3; 9 nucleotides align to TRBD2. Germline V gene sequence: CDR1 LNHDA, CDR2 SQIVND (reference sequence). CDR3 size: 17 residues. V shed 1 base, J shed 4 bases, and the junction held 9 bases outside the gene matches. CDR3 loop: CASSIGGAGGLSDTQYF. Here the CDR3 DNA reads TGTGCCAGTAGTATAGGTGGAGCGGGGGGCCTCTCAGATACGCAGTATTTT.

V and J are TRBV3-1 (or the pseudogene TRBV3-2) and TRBJ2-1; 8 nucleotides align to TRBD2. The CDR3 length is 15 residues. Germline CDR1 LGHDT, CDR2 YNNKEL (reference sequence). V shed 7 bases and J 8 bases; nucleotides not matched to a gene: 13. The CDR3 nucleotides are TGTGCCAGCACCGTCATGAGCGGGGGTAATGATGAGCAGTTCTTC. This encodes CASTVMSGGNDEQFF.

The table lists this clone with a count of one. The chain has TRBV18 and TRBJ2-7; a possible D gene is TRBD2 (6 bases). Germline V gene sequence: CDR1 KGHSH, CDR2 LQKENI. V was shortened by 0 bases and J by 2 bases, with 11 bases between the two germline ends. The CDR3 has 15 residues. The CDR3 spells CASSPPAGRAYEQYF. In DNA, the CDR3 is TGTGCCAGCTCACCACCGGCGGGAAGGGCCTACGAGCAGTACTTC.

This sequence joins TRBV19 and TRBJ1-2; D remains ambiguous. Germline V lookup: CDR1 LNHDA, CDR2 SQIVND (reference sequence). The CDR3 sequence is 13 residues long. V was shortened by 11 bases and J by 3 bases, with 16 bases between the two germline ends. The CDR3 DNA sequence: TGTGCCTCCGAGGACGGGAGCCACTATGGCTACACCTTC. The encoded protein is CASEDGSHYGYTF.

The V call is TRBV4-1, the J call TRBJ1-1; the match to TRBD1 covers 8 bases. CDR3 size: 15 residues. Germline-derived CDR1 and CDR2 are MGHRA and YSYEKL. V shed 3 bases, J shed 2 bases, and the junction held 5 bases outside the gene matches. In nucleotides, the CDR3 is TGCGCCAGCAGCCACGGACAGGGACTAAACACTGAAGCTTTCTTT. Its translation: CASSHGQGLNTEAFF.